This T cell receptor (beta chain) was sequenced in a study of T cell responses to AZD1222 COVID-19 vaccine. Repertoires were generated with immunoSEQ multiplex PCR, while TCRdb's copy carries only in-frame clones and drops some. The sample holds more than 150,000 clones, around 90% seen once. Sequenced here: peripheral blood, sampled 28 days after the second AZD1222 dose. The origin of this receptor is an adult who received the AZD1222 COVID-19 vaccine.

CDR3 loop: CASSFREGNEQFF. The CDR3 nucleotides read TGTGCCAGCAGTTTTCGGGAGGGGAATGAGCAGTTCTTC. J is TRBJ2-1 and V is TRBV12-3 or TRBV12-4; 8 nucleotides match TRBD2. The CDR3 length is 13 residues. The trim removed 3 bases at V and 7 bases at J, leaving 2 bases unmatched.